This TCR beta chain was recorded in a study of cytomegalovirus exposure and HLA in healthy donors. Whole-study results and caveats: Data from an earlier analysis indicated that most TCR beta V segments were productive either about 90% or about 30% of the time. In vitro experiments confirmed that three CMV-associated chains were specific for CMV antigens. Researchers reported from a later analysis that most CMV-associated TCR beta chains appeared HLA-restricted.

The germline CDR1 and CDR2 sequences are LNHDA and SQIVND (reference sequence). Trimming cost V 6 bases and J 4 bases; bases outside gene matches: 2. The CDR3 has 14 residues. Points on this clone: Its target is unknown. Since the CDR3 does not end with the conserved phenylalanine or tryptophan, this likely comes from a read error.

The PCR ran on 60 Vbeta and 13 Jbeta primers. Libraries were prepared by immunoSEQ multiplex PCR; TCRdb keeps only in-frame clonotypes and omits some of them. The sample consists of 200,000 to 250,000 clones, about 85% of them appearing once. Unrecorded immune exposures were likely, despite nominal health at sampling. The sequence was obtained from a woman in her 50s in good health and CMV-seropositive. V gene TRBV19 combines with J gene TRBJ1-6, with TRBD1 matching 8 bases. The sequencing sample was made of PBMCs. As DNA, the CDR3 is TGTGCCAGTAGAAGGACAGGGTATAATTCACCCCTCCACTCT. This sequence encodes CASRRTGYNSPLHS.